This T cell receptor (beta chain) was found in a study of blood T cell repertoires in COVID-19. The wider study: Sample material is recorded as cDNA or gDNA derived from T cells, B-cell-depleted T cells, or PBMCs.

Data came from immunoSEQ multiplex PCR; TCRdb stores just in-frame clones and leaves some out. The sample holds roughly 55,000 clones, approximately 80% seen once. Germline assignment: CDR1 SGHTA and CDR2 FQGTGA. The trim removed 2 bases at V and 8 bases at J, leaving 13 bases unmatched. CDR3 length equals 17 residues. The sample was peripheral blood. This chain joins TRBV7-3 and TRBJ2-1, with 9 bases identical to TRBD2. The receptor comes from a human donor in a cohort sampled during active COVID-19. CDR3 nucleotide sequence: TGTGCCAGCAGCTTATTACCCCCTAGCGGGATCGTCCATGAGCAGTTCTTC. Protein: CASSLLPPSGIVHEQFF.